The TCR beta chain under discussion was sequenced for a study of regulatory T cells in long-lasting Graves disease. Findings of the study overall: Researchers reported studying only peripheral blood, not thyroid tissue.

Trimming took 6 bases from V and 2 from J, leaving 19 bases between them. Germline assignment: CDR1 DFQATT and CDR2 SNEGSKA (reference sequence). This CDR3 is 15 amino acids long. Arm-PCR of CDR3 regions with iRepertoire HTBI primers generated TCR beta libraries. Per the original methods: Samples jointly harbored 62 TRBV and about 13 TRBJ segments. TCRdb reprocessed the multiplex PCR reads via MiXCR and lists one record per CDR3 protein. What appears here as the V and J calls and clone size reflects TCRdb's work, not the paper's. The top ten clones hold about 8.3% of a sample with approximately 470,000 distinct CDR3 sequences, around 21% of them seen once. Time point denoted: persistent/refractory GD, antithyroid drugs over 5 years with positive TRAb. After RNA was extracted from PBMCs, the TCR library was made from it. This clonotype came up many times. The antigen is not known.

The TCR sequence derives from a female donor with Graves disease. This sample comprised peripheral blood mononuclear cells (PBMCs), obtained when the disease was refractory, from a patient treated with antithyroid drugs. J is TRBJ2-5 and V is TRBV20-1; tentative D call: TRBD1 (6 bases). Written as DNA, the CDR3 is TGCAGTGCAAATCCCAACCGGGACACACAAGAGACCCAGTACTTC. Residues: CSANPNRDTQETQYF.